Following are 20 T cell receptor beta chains from one sample sequenced in a study of cytomegalovirus exposure and HLA in healthy donors. Primers for the PCR totalled 60 Vbeta and 13 Jbeta. Sequencing used immunoSEQ multiplex PCR; TCRdb keeps in-frame clones, though not all of them. The data show 30,000 to 35,000 clones, with 65% to 70% seen just once and over 9.5% held by the top ten. The specimen was PBMCs. These receptors came from a man between 35 and 55 years old in good health and CMV-seropositive.

The rearrangement joins TRBV5-1 to TRBJ1-2; TRBD1 is a possible D gene (6 bases). Germline CDR1 SGHRS, CDR2 YFSETQ. CDR3 length: 15 residues. Between the trimmed V and J ends, which lost 0 bases and 2 bases, there was a span of 11 bases. CDR3 DNA: TGCGCCAGCAGCTTGGTAGGACAGTCGAACTATGGCTACACCTTC. It specifies CASSLVGQSNYGYTF.

A few counts support this clone. CDR3 nucleotide sequence: TGTGCCAGCAGCTTCTCCCCGGGTAGCCTACTCCACTTT. The encoded protein is CASSFSPGSLLHF. The rearrangement uses TRBV7-9 and TRBJ1-6; D is ambiguous. CDR3 length: 13 residues. The V gene lost 3 bases and the J gene lost 16 bases, with 16 bases spanning the gap. Per germline, CDR1 SEHNR and CDR2 FQNEAQ (reference sequence).

V gene TRBV7-9 combines with J gene TRBJ2-5; possibly TRBD1 for D (5 bases). With 6 bases removed from V and 4 bases from J, the gap between germline ends came to 18 bases. Germline loops: CDR1 SEHNR, CDR2 FQNEAQ (reference sequence). This CDR3 is 15 amino acids long. CDR3 sequence (DNA): TGTGCCAGCAGGTTCAACACAGGAAAACTAGAGACCCAGTACTTC. Its translation: CASRFNTGKLETQYF.

This chain uses TRBV6-1 with TRBJ1-5, with a possible D match to TRBD1 (6 bases). Per germline, CDR1 MNHNS and CDR2 SASEGT. V was shortened by 4 bases and J by 3 bases, with 16 bases between the two germline ends. The length of the CDR3 is 16 residues. CDR3 DNA: TGTGCCAGCAGTGGACGTGGGGGGGCCTTCAATCAGCCCCAGCATTTT. Its translation: CASSGRGGAFNQPQHF.

The V and J genes are TRBV5-1 and TRBJ2-5; 11 bases fit TRBD1. Germline loops: CDR1 SGHRS, CDR2 YFSETQ. V trimming: 3 bases; J trimming: 3 bases; junction bases outside the gene matches: 1. The CDR3 is 14 amino acids. The CDR3 protein is CASSWDRGEETQYF. For the CDR3, the DNA is TGCGCCAGCAGCTGGGACAGGGGGGAAGAGACCCAGTACTTC.

This clone was counted a few times. This chain joins TRBV19 and TRBJ1-5; no clear D. V was shortened by 3 bases and J by 6 bases, with 15 bases between the two germline ends. The CDR3 length is 15 residues. Germline assignment: CDR1 LNHDA and CDR2 SQIVND (reference sequence). As DNA, the CDR3 is TGTGCCAGTAGTATGCAGGAGGTGTTGGGTCAGCCCCAGCATTTT. As protein: CASSMQEVLGQPQHF.

This clone was picked up a small number of times. V usage is TRBV11-3 and J usage is TRBJ1-6, with TRBD1 matching 10 bases. Germline V gene data show CDR1 as SGHNT and CDR2 as YENEEA. Losses at the gene ends were 5 bases for V and 4 bases for J; bases not matched to a gene: 5. The CDR3 spans 16 residues. The CDR3 loop is CASSTGTGVYNSPLHF. In DNA form, the CDR3 reads TGTGCCAGCAGCACCGGGACAGGGGTGTATAATTCACCCCTCCACTTT.

This clone was recorded only once. CDR3 residues: CASSHGPGRANIQYF. The CDR3 DNA follows: TGTGCCAGCAGCCATGGCCCGGGCAGGGCCAACATTCAGTACTTC. The chain links TRBV11-3 to TRBJ2-4; possible D gene TRBD1, 5 bases. V dropped 5 bases and J dropped 7 bases, with 18 bases sitting between them. The CDR3 spans 15 residues. CDR1 is SGHNT and CDR2 is YENEEA in the germline V gene.

The rearrangement joins TRBV27 to TRBJ1-2, with 12 bases identical to TRBD1. The junction had 7 bases not matched to a gene; V was cut back by 7 bases and J by 4 bases. CDR1 MNHEY and CDR2 SMNVEV come from the germline V gene (reference sequence). The CDR3 is made up of 15 amino acids. CDR3: CASKMGQGAGYGYTF. In nucleotides, the CDR3 is TGTGCCAGCAAAATGGGACAGGGGGCAGGCTATGGCTACACCTTC.

The rearrangement links TRBV6-1 to TRBJ2-7; 10 positions agree with TRBD1. Germline values: CDR1 MNHNS, CDR2 SASEGT. This CDR3 has 18 residues. Trimming removed 2 bases from V and 5 bases from J; junction bases left unmatched: 15. For the CDR3, the DNA is TGTGCCAGCAGTGAAAGGGTCGGTCAGGGACAGGGGAACCACGAGCAGTACTTC. This translates into CASSERVGQGQGNHEQYF.

In this sample, this clone turned up a few times. The J gene is TRBJ2-5, the V gene TRBV7-3; 9 bases are a match to TRBD1. Per the germline V gene, CDR1 is SGHTA and CDR2 is FQGTGA. The CDR3 contains 15 residues. Germline trimming cut 5 bases from V and 2 bases from J; bases unmatched to any gene: 6. The CDR3 loop reads CASSPGTGFQETQYF. The CDR3 coding sequence is TGTGCCAGCAGCCCTGGGACAGGGTTTCAAGAGACCCAGTACTTC.

The chain is built from TRBV5-6 and TRBJ1-2, with 7 nucleotides matching TRBD1. Germline lookup yields CDR1 SGHDT and CDR2 YYEEEE. The J segment lost 7 bases and the V segment lost 4 bases, leaving 10 bases of the junction unmatched. This CDR3 contains 14 residues. In nucleotides, the CDR3 is TGTGCCAGCAGCACCACCCGACAGGGAGTTGGCTACACCTTC. As protein: CASSTTRQGVGYTF.

The chain joins TRBV7-8 to TRBJ1-2, with TRBD1 matching over 8 bases. With 1 base clipped from V and 3 bases from J, the junction kept 4 bases outside the gene matches. Germline V CDR1 and CDR2: SGHVS, FQNEAQ. The CDR3 is 15 residues long. Written as DNA, the CDR3 is TGTGCCAGCAGCTTAGGAGGACAGGGAGACTATGGCTACACCTTC. Its protein is CASSLGGQGDYGYTF. Combining the CDR3 with reference TRBV7-8 and TRBJ1-2 gives the whole variable domain GAGVSQSPRYKVAKRGQDVALRCDPISGHVSLFWYQQALGQGPEFLTYFQNEAQLDKSGLPSDRFFAERPEGSVSTLKIQRTQQEDSAVYLCASSLGGQGDYGYTFGSGTRLTVV.

There are a few counts of this clone. The DNA for the CDR3 is TGTGCCAGCAGCCCGGCCGACAGGAGGAACACCGGGGAGCTGTTTTTT. This gives the protein CASSPADRRNTGELFF. The chain links TRBV11-3 to TRBJ2-2, with D possibly being TRBD1 (6 bases). Germline V lookup: CDR1 SGHNT, CDR2 YENEEA. The V end was cut by 5 bases, the J end by 1 base, with 14 bases between. The CDR3 sequence is 16 residues long. The complete variable domain, with remaining parts taken from reference TRBV11-3 and TRBJ2-2, reads EAGVVQSPRYKIIEKKQPVAFWCNPISGHNTLYWYLQNLGQGPELLIRYENEEAVDDSQLPKDRFSAERLKGVDSTLKIQPAELGDSAVYLCASSPADRRNTGELFFGEGSRLTVL.

This clone was counted between two and nine times. The chain couples TRBV7-2 to TRBJ1-1; 9 bases line up with TRBD1. This CDR3 contains 13 residues. The J segment lost 6 bases and the V segment lost 5 bases, leaving 4 bases of the junction unmatched. Germline V gene lookup returns CDR1 SGHTA and CDR2 FQGNSA. The CDR3 nucleotides are TGTGCCAGCAGCCCACAGGGGGCGTCTGAAGCTTTCTTT. It is translated as CASSPQGASEAFF.

V and J are TRBV18 and TRBJ1-2, with D perhaps matching TRBD1 (5 bases). V lost 8 bases and J lost 4, with 14 bases in between. The CDR3 totals 13 residues. From germline, CDR1 is KGHSH and CDR2 LQKENI. The CDR3, as DNA: TGTGCCAGCCGCCCGGACGGGGGCTATGGCTACACCTTC. This encodes CASRPDGGYGYTF.

The chain recombines TRBV5-4 with TRBJ1-2; perhaps TRBD1 as D (5 bases). V was trimmed by 0 bases and J by 5 bases, leaving 11 bases between them. The CDR3 is made up of 14 amino acids. Germline loops: CDR1 SGHNT, CDR2 YYREEE (reference sequence). The CDR3: CASSLGTSSYGYTF. The DNA for the CDR3 is TGTGCCAGCAGCTTGGGGACATCTTCTTATGGCTACACCTTC.

The rearrangement uses TRBV6-5 and TRBJ2-7; the match to TRBD1 covers 7 bases. Germline values: CDR1 MNHEY, CDR2 SVGAGI. The V segment lost 0 bases and the J segment 0 bases; nucleotides outside the gene matches: 5. The CDR3 covers 16 residues. In nucleotides, the CDR3 is TGTGCCAGCAGTTACTCTGTGGGGACAGCCTCCTACGAGCAGTACTTC. This encodes CASSYSVGTASYEQYF.

The J gene is TRBJ1-1, the V gene TRBV27; 7 nucleotides match TRBD1. Germline CDR1 MNHEY, CDR2 SMNVEV (reference sequence). The CDR3 loop spans 13 amino acids. The trim removed 6 bases at V and 8 bases at J, leaving 9 bases unmatched. This CDR3 is CASSPRQGWEAFF. CDR3 bases: TGTGCCAGCAGCCCCCGACAGGGTTGGGAAGCTTTCTTT.

This chain uses TRBV30 with TRBJ1-5; D is undetermined. Trimming took 0 bases from V and 4 from J, leaving 7 bases between them. The CDR3 has 13 amino acids. Germline CDR1 is GTSNPN and CDR2 is SVGIG (reference sequence). The CDR3 coding sequence is TGTGCCTGGAGTGTAGAGGGTAATCAGCCCCAGCATTTT. This codes for CAWSVEGNQPQHF.